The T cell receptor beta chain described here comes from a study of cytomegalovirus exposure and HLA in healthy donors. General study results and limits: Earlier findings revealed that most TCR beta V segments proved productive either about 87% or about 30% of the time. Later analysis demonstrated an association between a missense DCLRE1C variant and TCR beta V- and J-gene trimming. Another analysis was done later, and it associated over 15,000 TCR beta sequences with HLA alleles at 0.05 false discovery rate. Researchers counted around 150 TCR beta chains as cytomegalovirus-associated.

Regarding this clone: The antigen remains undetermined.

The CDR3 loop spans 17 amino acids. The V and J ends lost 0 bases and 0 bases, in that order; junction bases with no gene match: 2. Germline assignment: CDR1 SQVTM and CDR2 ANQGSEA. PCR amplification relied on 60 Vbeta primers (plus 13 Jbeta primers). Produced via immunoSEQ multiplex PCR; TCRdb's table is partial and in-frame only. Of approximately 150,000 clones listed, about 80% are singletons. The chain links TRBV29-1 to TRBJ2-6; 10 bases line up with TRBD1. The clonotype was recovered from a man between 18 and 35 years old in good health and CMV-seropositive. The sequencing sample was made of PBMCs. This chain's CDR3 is CSVEDGTGASGANVLTF. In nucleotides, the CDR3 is TGCAGCGTTGAAGATGGGACAGGGGCCTCTGGGGCCAACGTCCTGACTTTC.